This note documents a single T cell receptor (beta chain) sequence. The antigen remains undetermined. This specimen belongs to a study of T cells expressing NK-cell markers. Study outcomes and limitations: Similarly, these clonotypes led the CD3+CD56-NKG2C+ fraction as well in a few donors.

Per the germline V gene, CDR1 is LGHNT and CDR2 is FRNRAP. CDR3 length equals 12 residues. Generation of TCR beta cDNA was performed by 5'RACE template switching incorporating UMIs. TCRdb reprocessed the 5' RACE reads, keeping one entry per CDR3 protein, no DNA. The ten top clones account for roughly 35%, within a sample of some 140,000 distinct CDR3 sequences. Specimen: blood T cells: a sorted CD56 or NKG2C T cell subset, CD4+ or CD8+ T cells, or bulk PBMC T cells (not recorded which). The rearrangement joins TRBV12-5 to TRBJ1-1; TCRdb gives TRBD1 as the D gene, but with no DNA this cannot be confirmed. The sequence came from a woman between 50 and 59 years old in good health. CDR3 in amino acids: CASGLGDTGAFF. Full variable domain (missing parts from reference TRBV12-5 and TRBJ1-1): DARVTQTPRHKVTEMGQEVTMRCQPILGHNTVFWYRQTMMQGLELLAYFRNRAPLDDSGMPKDRFSAEMPDATLATLKIQPSEPRDSAVYFCASGLGDTGAFFGQGTRLTVV.